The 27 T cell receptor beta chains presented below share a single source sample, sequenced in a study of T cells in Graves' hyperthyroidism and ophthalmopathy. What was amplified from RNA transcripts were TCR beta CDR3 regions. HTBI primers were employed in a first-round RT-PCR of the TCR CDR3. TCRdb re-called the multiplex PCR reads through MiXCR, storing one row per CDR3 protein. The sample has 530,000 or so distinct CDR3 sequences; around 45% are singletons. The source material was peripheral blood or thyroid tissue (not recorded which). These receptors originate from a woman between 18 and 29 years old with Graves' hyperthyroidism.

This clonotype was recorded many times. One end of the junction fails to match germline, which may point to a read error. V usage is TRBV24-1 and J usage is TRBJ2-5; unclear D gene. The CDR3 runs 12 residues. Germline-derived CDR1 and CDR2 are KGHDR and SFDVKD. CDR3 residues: CAASEDGETQYF. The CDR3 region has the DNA TGTGCCGCCAGTGAGGACGGTGAGACCCAGTACTTC.

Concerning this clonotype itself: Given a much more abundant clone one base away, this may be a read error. The CDR3: CGARGGPGNQPQHF. The CDR3 DNA follows: TGCGGTGCTAGAGGGGGGCCCGGCAATCAGCCCCAGCATTTT. This chain joins TRBV20-1 and TRBJ1-5; weak D call: TRBD1 (6 bases). Germline assignment: CDR1 DFQATT and CDR2 SNEGSKA (reference sequence). This CDR3 is built from 14 residues.

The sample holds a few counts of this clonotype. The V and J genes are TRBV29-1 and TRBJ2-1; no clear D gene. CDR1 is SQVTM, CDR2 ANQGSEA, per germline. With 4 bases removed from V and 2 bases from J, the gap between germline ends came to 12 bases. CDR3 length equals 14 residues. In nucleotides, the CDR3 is TGCAGCGTTGGTCGACTGACACCCTACAATGAGCAGTTCTTC. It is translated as CSVGRLTPYNEQFF.

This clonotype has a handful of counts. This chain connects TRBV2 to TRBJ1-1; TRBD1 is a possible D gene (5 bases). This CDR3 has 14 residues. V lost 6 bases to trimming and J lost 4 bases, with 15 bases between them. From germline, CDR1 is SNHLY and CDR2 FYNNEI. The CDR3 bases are TGTGCCAGCAGGGAGAGAGGGGCCCTCACTGAAGCTTTCTTT. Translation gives CASRERGALTEAFF.

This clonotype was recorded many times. The CDR3 reads CASSFAPGLAGSGPNYEQYF. The DNA for the CDR3 is TGTGCCAGCAGCTTTGCGCCGGGACTAGCGGGTAGTGGCCCCAACTACGAGCAGTACTTC. The rearrangement joins TRBV7-8 to TRBJ2-7; TRBD2 aligns across 12 bases. Germline V gene lookup returns CDR1 SGHVS and CDR2 FQNEAQ. The CDR3 runs to 20 residues. The V gene end was trimmed by 3 bases and the J gene end by 3 bases; junction bases not matched to a gene: 18.

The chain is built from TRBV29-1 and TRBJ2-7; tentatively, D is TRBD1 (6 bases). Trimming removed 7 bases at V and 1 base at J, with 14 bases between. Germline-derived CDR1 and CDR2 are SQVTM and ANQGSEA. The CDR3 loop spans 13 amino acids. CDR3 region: CSGVQGRSYEQYF. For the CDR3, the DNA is TGCAGCGGCGTACAGGGACGTTCCTACGAGCAGTACTTC.

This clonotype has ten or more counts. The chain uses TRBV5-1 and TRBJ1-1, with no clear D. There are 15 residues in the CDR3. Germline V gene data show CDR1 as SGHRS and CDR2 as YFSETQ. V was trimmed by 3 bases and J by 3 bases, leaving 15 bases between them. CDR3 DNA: TGCGCCAGCAGCTCACTGGGGTTTGGGGACACTGAAGCTTTCTTT. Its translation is CASSSLGFGDTEAFF.

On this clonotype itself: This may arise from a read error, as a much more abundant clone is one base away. CDR3 protein: CSASGADGSSCEQYF. The DNA for the CDR3 is TGCAGTGCTAGCGGCGCCGACGGGAGCTCCTGCGAGCAGTACTTC. The J gene is TRBJ2-7, the V gene TRBV20-1, with D possibly matching TRBD2 (6 bases). Germline V CDR1 and CDR2: DFQATT, SNEGSKA (reference sequence). The length of the CDR3 is 15 residues.

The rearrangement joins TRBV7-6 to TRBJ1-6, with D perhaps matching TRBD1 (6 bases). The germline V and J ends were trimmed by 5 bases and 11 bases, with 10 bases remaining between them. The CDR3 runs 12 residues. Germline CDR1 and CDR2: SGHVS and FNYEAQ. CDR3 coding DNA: TGTGCCAGCAGCAGGGGGGACGCACCCCTCCACTTT. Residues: CASSRGDAPLHF.

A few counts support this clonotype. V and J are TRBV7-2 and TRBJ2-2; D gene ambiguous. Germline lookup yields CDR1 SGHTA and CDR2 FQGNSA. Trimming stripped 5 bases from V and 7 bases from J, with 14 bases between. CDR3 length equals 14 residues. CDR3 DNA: TGTGCCAGCAGCGCCAAAGAGAGACTCGGGGAGCTGTTTTTT. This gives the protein CASSAKERLGELFF. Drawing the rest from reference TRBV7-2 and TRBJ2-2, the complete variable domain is GAGVSQSPSNKVTEKGKDVELRCDPISGHTALYWYRQSLGQGLEFLIYFQGNSAPDKSGLPSDRFSAERTGGSVSTLTIQRTQQEDSAVYLCASSAKERLGELFFGEGSRLTVL.

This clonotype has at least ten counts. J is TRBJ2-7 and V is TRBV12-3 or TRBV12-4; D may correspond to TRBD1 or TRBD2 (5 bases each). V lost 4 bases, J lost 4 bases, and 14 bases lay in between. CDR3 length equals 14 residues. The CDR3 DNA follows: TGTGCCAGCAGTTCCCAGGGACGCGGTTACGAGCAGTACTTC. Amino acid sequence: CASSSQGRGYEQYF.

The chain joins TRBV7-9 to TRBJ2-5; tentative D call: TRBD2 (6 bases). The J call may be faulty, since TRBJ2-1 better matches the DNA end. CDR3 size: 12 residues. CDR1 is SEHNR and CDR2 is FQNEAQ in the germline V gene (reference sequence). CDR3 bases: TGTGCCAGCAGCCCAACCGGAGGGGAGCAGTTCTTC. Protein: CASSPTGGEQFF.

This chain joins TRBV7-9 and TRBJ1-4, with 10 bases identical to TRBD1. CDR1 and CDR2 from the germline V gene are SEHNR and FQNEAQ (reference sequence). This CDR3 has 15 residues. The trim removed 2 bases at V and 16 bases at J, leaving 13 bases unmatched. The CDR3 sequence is CASSLNDRGRNEQFF. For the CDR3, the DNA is TGTGCCAGCAGCTTAAATGACAGGGGGCGAAATGAGCAGTTTTTT.

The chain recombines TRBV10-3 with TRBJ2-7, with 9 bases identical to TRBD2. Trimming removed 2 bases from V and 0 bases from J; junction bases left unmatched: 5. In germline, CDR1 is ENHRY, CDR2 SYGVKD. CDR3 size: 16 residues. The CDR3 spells CAISEPTSGFSYEQYF. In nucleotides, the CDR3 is TGTGCCATCAGTGAGCCGACTAGCGGTTTCTCCTACGAGCAGTACTTC.

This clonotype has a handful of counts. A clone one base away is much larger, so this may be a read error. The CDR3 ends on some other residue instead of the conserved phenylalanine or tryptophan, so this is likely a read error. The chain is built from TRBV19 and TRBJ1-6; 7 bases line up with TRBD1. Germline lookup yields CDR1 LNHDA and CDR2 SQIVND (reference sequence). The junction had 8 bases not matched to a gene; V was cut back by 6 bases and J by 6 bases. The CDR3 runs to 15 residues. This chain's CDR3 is CASRGTGTANSPLHL. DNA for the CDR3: TGTGCCAGTAGAGGAACCGGGACAGCTAATTCACCCCTCCACCTT.

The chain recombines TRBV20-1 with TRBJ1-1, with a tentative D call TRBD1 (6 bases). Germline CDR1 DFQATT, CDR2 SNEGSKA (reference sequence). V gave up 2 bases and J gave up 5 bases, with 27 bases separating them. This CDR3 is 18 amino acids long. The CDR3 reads CSARWARGGVLLRTEAFF. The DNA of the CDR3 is TGCAGTGCTAGATGGGCCAGGGGCGGGGTATTATTGAGGACTGAAGCTTTCTTT.

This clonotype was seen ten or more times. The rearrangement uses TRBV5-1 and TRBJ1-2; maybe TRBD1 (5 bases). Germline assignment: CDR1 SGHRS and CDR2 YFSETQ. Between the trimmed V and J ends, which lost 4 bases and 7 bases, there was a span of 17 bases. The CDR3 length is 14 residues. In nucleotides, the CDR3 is TGCGCCAGCAGCATACAGGAAGCCGAGTCTGGCTACACCTTC. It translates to CASSIQEAESGYTF.

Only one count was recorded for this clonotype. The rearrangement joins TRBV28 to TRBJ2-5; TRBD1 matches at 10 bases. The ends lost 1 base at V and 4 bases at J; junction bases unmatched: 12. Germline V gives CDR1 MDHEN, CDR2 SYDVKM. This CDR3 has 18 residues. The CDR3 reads CASSLYLWTGGFLETQYF. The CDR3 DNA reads TGTGCCAGCAGTTTATACTTGTGGACAGGGGGATTCTTAGAGACCCAGTACTTC. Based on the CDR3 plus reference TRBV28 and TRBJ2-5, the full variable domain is DVKVTQSSRYLVKRTGEKVFLECVQDMDHENMFWYRQDPGLGLRLIYFSYDVKMKEKGDIPEGYSVSREKKERFSLILESASTNQTSMYLCASSLYLWTGGFLETQYFGPGTRLLVL.

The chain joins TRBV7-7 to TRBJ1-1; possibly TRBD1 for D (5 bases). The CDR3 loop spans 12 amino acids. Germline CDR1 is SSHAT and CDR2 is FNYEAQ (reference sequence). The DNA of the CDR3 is TGTGCTAGAGCTCGGGGCCGCACTGAAGCTTTCTTT. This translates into CARARGRTEAFF.

The CDR3 bases are TGTGCCAGCAGTGAAGTGGGAGGGGGGACAGGGGAAGAGACCCAGTACTTC. Its translation: CASSEVGGGTGEETQYF. The chain recombines TRBV2 with TRBJ2-5; 10 nucleotides align to TRBD1. The CDR3 totals 17 residues. Germline V lookup: CDR1 SNHLY, CDR2 FYNNEI. The V segment lost 1 base and the J segment 3 bases; nucleotides outside the gene matches: 8.

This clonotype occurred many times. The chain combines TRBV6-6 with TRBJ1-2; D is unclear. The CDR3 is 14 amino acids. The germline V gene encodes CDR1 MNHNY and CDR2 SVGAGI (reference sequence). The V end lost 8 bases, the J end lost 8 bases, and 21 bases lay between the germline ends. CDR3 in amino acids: CASGEWGNREGYTF. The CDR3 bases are TGTGCCAGCGGAGAGTGGGGAAATCGTGAAGGCTACACCTTC.

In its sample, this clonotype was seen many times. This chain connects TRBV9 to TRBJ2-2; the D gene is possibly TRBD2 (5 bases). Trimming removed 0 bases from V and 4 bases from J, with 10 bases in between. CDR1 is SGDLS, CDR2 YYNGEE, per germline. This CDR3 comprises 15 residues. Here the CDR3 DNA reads TGTGCCAGCAGCGTAGTATCCGGAGGCACCGGGGAGCTGTTTTTT. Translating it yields CASSVVSGGTGELFF.

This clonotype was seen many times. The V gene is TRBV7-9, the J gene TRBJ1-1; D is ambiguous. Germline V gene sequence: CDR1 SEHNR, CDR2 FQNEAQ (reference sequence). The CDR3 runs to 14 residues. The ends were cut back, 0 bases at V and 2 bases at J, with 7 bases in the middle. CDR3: CASSLALINTEAFF. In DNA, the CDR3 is TGTGCCAGCAGCTTAGCACTAATCAACACTGAAGCTTTCTTT.

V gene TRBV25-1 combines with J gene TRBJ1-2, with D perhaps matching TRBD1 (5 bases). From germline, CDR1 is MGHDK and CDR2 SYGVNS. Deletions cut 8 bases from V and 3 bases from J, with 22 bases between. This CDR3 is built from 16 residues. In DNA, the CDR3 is TGTGCCAGCCAAGTTCCCCCTTGGGCGGGGGACTATGGCTACACCTTC. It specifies CASQVPPWAGDYGYTF.

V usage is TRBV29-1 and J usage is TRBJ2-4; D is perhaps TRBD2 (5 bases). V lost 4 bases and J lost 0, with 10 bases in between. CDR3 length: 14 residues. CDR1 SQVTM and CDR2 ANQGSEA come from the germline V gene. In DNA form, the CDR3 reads TGCAGCGTTGCCTCTAGCCTAGCCAAAAACATTCAGTACTTC. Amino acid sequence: CSVASSLAKNIQYF.

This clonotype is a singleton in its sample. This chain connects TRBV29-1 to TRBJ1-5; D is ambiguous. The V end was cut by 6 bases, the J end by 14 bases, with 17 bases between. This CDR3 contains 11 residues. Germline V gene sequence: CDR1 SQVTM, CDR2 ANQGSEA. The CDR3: CSVDGAGYEHF. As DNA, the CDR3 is TGCAGCGTGGATGGTGCGGGTTACGAGCATTTT.

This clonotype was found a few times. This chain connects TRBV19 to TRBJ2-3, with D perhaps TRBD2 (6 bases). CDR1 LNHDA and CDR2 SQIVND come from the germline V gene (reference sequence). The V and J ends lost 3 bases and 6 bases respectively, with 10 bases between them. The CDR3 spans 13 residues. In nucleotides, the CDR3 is TGTGCCAGTAGTATCGGGAGACAGGATACGCAGTATTTT. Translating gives CASSIGRQDTQYF.